This is a list of T cell receptor beta chains from one sample in a study of OX40 agonist ivuxolimab in advanced cancers. Sequencing used immunoSEQ multiplex PCR; TCRdb keeps in-frame clones, though not all of them. The sample yields tens of thousands of clones, roughly 89% seen once. Sequencing was performed on CD4+ or CD8+ T cells sorted from blood, taken in a trial of the OX40 agonist ivuxolimab. Receptors originate from an adult with an advanced solid tumor such as melanoma, head and neck, liver or kidney cancer. Each CDR3 is given with its conserved first and last residue. The D gene is left open where the match is weak. Clone size, where shown, is once, few, many, or a class for clones that have expanded.

CDR3 length	V gene	clone size	D gene	J gene	CDR3 protein	CDR3 DNA
15	TRBV11-2	once	TRBD2	TRBJ2-7	CASSGLGAGGYEQYF	TGTGCCAGCAGCGGACTAGGGGCGGGCGGGTACGAGCAGTACTTC
15	TRBV4-1	NA	NA	TRBJ1-6	CASQLGGSYNSPLHF	TGCGCCAGCCAGCTGGGGGGCTCCTATAATTCACCCCTCCACTTT
15	TRBV7-7	NA	NA	TRBJ2-7	CASSLGPGNLYEQYF	TGTGCTAGCAGCTTAGGTCCGGGAAACCTCTACGAGCAGTACTTC
14	TRBV4-1	NA	NA	TRBJ1-2	CASSGYQGTYGYTF	TGCGCCAGCAGCGGCTACCAGGGGACTTATGGCTACACCTTC
16	TRBV7-8	NA	TRBD2	TRBJ2-7	CASNPRASGGSYEQYF	TGTGCCAGCAACCCCAGAGCTAGCGGAGGCTCCTACGAGCAGTACTTC
15	TRBV19	NA	TRBD1	TRBJ2-3	CASSPRQGTTDTQYF	TGTGCCAGTAGTCCCAGACAGGGAACCACAGATACGCAGTATTTT
16	TRBV7-9	NA	NA	TRBJ2-1	CASSLLALSSYNEQFF	TGTGCCAGCAGCTTACTAGCGCTCAGCTCCTACAATGAGCAGTTCTTC
13	TRBV19	NA	NA	TRBJ1-1	CASRTRGVTEAFF	TGTGCCAGCCGGACTCGAGGAGTCACTGAAGCTTTCTTT
14	TRBV4-2	NA	NA	TRBJ1-1	CASSPEGVDTEAFF	TGTGCCAGCAGCCCGGAGGGGGTAGACACTGAAGCTTTCTTT
12	TRBV6-6	once	NA	TRBJ2-7	CASSYSLSEQYF	TGTGCCAGCAGTTACTCCCTGAGCGAGCAGTACTTC
12	TRBV6-6	NA	NA	TRBJ2-2	CASSLWPGELFF	TGTGCCAGCAGTTTATGGCCCGGGGAGCTGTTTTTT
17	TRBV4-1	NA	NA	TRBJ2-5	CASSQDQAGQGQETQYF	TGCGCCAGCAGCCAAGATCAGGCAGGGCAGGGGCAGGAGACCCAGTACTTC
18	TRBV10-1	NA	TRBD2	TRBJ2-2	CASSPAVQAGRSAGELFF	TGCGCCAGCAGTCCCGCGGTACAAGCGGGGAGATCGGCCGGGGAGCTGTTTTTT
13	TRBV5-1	NA	NA	TRBJ2-5	CASSLESQETQYF	TGCGCCAGCAGCTTGGAGAGCCAAGAGACCCAGTACTTC
13	TRBV30	NA	NA	TRBJ2-1	CAWSVSLRDSQFF	TGTGCCTGGAGTGTATCCCTGCGGGACTCCCAGTTCTTC
16	TRBV28	NA	TRBD2	TRBJ2-7	CASSSPTSGTLYEQYF	TGTGCCAGCAGTTCCCCGACTAGCGGGACCCTATACGAGCAGTACTTC
13	TRBV7-3	NA	NA	TRBJ2-5	CASSSDTQETQYF	TGTGCCAGCAGCTCGGACACACAAGAGACCCAGTACTTC
12	TRBV5-1	NA	NA	TRBJ2-7	CASSLPGREQYF	TGCGCCAGCAGCTTGCCAGGGCGGGAGCAGTACTTC
16	TRBV11-2	NA	NA	TRBJ2-7	CASSFGGNGETYEQYF	TGTGCCAGCAGCTTCGGCGGAAACGGCGAGACCTACGAGCAGTACTTC
16	TRBV15	NA	TRBD1	TRBJ1-2	CATSSSQQGARHGYTF	TGTGCCACCAGCAGTTCGCAACAGGGGGCGAGACATGGCTACACCTTC
17	TRBV7-8	NA	TRBD2	TRBJ2-1	CASSSRLAGSSYNEQFF	TGTGCCAGCAGCTCCCGACTAGCGGGATCGTCGTACAATGAGCAGTTCTTC
14	TRBV28	NA	NA	TRBJ1-1	CASSASRDMTEAFF	TGTGCCAGCAGTGCCTCCAGGGATATGACTGAAGCTTTCTTT
14	TRBV5-4	NA	NA	TRBJ1-1	CASSLSGGNTEAFF	TGTGCCAGCAGCCTGAGCGGGGGGAACACTGAAGCTTTCTTT
17	TRBV18	NA	TRBD2	TRBJ2-1	CASSPPRGGRTYNEQFF	TGTGCCAGCTCACCACCGAGGGGCGGGAGGACCTACAATGAGCAGTTCTTC